In this sample, the clone carrying this T cell receptor beta chain turned up many times. The identical CDR3 is also encoded by other nucleotide sequences in the sample. The data were taken from a study of metastatic and nonmetastatic thyroid tumors. Germline CDR1 MNHEY, CDR2 SMNVEV (reference sequence). Unmatched junction bases numbered 7, after V lost 7 bases and J lost 7 bases. The CDR3 length is 13 residues. TCRdb re-called clones from the PCR reads using MiXCR. The sample has tens of thousands of clones, 22% seen once. Prior to thyroid surgery, none of the patients had received any treatment. The clonotype was recovered from a male donor with papillary thyroid cancer or a benign thyroid nodule (not recorded which). Some clones in this sample may be carry-over from other donors' samples. Sequencing was performed on blood. The chain uses TRBV27 and TRBJ2-1; 7 bases agree with TRBD1. The DNA for the CDR3 is TGTGCCAGCACTACGACAGGGCCTAATGAGCAGTTCTTC. Amino acid sequence: CASTTTGPNEQFF.